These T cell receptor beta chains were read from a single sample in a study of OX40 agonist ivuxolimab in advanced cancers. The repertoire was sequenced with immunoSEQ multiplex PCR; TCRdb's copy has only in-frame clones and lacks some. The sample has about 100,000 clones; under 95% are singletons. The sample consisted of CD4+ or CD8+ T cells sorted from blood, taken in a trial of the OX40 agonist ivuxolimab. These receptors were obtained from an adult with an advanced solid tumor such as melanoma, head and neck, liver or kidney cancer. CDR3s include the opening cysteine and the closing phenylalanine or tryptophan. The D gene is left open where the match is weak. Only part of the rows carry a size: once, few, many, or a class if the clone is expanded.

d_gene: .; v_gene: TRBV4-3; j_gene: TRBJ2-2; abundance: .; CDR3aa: CASSQEIGSTGELFF; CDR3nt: TGCGCCAGCAGCCAAGAAATAGGGTCCACCGGGGAGCTGTTTTTT
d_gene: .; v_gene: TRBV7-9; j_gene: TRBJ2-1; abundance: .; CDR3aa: CASSLQGNEQFF; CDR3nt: TGTGCCAGCAGCTTACAGGGCAATGAGCAGTTCTTC
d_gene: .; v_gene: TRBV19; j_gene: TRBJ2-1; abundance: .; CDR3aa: CASSGATYNEQFF; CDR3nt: TGTGCCAGTAGTGGAGCGACCTACAATGAGCAGTTCTTC
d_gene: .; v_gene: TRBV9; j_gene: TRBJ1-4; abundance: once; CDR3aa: CASSGAGGLNEKLFF; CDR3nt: TGTGCCAGCAGCGGGGCCGGGGGACTTAATGAAAAACTGTTTTTT
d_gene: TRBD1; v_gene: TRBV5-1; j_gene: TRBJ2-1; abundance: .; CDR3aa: CASNPGTGTGEQFF; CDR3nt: TGCGCCAGCAACCCCGGGACAGGGACAGGTGAGCAGTTCTTC
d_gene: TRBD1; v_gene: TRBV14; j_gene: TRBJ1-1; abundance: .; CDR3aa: CASSFDRGRVNTEAFF; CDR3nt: TGTGCCAGCAGCTTTGACAGGGGGCGGGTGAACACTGAAGCTTTCTTT
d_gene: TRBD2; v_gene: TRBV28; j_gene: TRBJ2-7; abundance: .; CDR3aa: CASSQTSGSYEQYF; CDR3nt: TGTGCCAGCAGTCAGACTAGCGGGAGCTACGAGCAGTACTTC
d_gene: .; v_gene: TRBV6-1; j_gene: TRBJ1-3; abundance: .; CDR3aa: CASSEAQGYWNTIYF; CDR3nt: TGTGCCAGCAGTGAAGCGCAGGGATACTGGAACACCATATATTTT
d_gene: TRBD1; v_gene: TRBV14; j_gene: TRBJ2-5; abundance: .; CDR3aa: CASSPAGTGTGTQYF; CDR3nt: TGTGCCAGCAGTCCGGCTGGGACAGGGACAGGGACCCAGTACTTC
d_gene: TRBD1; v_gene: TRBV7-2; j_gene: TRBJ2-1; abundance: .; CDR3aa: CASSLDSGGASYNEQFF; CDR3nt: TGTGCCAGCAGCTTAGATTCAGGGGGTGCCTCCTACAATGAGCAGTTCTTC
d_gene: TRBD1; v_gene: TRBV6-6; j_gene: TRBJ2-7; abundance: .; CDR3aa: CASSFFQGVLYEQYF; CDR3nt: TGTGCCAGCAGTTTCTTTCAGGGGGTTCTCTACGAGCAGTACTTC
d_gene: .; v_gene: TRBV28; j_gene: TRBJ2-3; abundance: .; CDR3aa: CASSQSTDTQYF; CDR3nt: TGTGCCAGCAGTCAATCCACAGATACGCAGTATTTT
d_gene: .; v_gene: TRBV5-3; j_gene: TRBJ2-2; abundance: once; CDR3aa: CARSLAASRNTGELFF; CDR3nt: TGTGCCAGAAGCTTGGCGGCTAGCAGAAACACCGGGGAGCTGTTTTTT
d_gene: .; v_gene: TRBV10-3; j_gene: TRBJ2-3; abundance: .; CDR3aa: CAISNEDQDTQYF; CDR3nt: TGTGCCATCAGCAACGAAGACCAAGATACGCAGTATTTT
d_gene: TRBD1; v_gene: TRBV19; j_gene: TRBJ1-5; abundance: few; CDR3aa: CASSSQWGQGPQPQHF; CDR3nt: TGTGCCAGTAGTTCCCAGTGGGGACAGGGGCCTCAGCCCCAGCATTTT
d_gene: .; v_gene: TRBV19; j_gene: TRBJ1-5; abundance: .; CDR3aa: CASSIEGGNQPQHF; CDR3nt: TGTGCCAGTAGTATAGAAGGGGGCAATCAGCCCCAGCATTTT
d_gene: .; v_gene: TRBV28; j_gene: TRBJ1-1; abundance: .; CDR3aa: CASSLLELDGRAFF; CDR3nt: TGTGCCAGCAGTTTACTTGAGCTGGATGGAAGGGCTTTCTTT
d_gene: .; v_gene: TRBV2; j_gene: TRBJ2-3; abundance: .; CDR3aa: CASRTLWGTDTQYF; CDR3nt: TGTGCCAGCAGGACACTCTGGGGCACAGATACGCAGTATTTT
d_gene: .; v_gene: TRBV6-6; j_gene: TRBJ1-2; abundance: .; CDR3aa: CASSITRGGYTF; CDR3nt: TGTGCCAGCAGTATTACCAGAGGTGGCTACACCTTC
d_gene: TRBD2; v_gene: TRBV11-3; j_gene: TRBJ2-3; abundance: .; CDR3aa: CASSPGTSGSYGTDTQYF; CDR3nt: TGTGCCAGCAGCCCTGGGACTAGCGGGAGTTACGGCACAGATACGCAGTATTTT
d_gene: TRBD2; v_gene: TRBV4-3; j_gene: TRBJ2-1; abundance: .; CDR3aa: CASSQEGRARLAAYNEQFF; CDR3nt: TGCGCCAGCAGCCAAGAAGGGAGAGCCCGACTAGCGGCTTACAATGAGCAGTTCTTC
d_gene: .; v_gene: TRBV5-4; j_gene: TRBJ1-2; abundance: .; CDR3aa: CASSLKGAYGYTF; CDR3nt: TGTGCCAGCAGCTTGAAAGGGGCCTATGGCTACACCTTC
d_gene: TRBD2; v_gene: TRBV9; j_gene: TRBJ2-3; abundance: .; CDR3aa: CASSPREGITDTQYF; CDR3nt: TGTGCCAGCAGCCCCAGGGAGGGAATCACAGATACGCAGTATTTT
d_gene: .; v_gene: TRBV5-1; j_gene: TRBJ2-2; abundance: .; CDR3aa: CASSLGVAENTGELFF; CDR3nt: TGCGCCAGCAGCTTGGGGGTAGCGGAGAACACCGGGGAGCTGTTTTTT
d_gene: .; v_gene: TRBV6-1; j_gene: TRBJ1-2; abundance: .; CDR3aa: CASSEGLTNYGYTF; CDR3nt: TGTGCCAGCAGTGAAGGTCTGACTAACTATGGCTACACCTTC
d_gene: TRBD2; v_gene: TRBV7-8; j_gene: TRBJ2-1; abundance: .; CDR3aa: CASSLGLAGYNEQFF; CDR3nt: TGTGCCAGCAGCTTAGGACTAGCGGGCTACAATGAGCAGTTCTTC
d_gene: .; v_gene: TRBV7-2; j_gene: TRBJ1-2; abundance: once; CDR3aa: CASSRSYGYTF; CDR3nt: TGTGCCAGCAGCCGGTCCTATGGCTACACCTTC
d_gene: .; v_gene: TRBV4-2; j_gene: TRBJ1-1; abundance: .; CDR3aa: CASSQGQGFRYTEAFF; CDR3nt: TGTGCCAGCAGCCAAGGCCAGGGTTTTAGATACACTGAAGCTTTCTTT
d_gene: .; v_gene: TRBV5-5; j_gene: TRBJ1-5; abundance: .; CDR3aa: CASSLMQYQPQHF; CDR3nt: TGTGCCAGCAGCTTGATGCAGTATCAGCCCCAGCATTTT
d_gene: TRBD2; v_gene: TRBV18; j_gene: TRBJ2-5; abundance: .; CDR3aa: CASSLTSGQETQYF; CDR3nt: TGTGCCAGCTCACTGACTAGCGGACAAGAGACCCAGTACTTC
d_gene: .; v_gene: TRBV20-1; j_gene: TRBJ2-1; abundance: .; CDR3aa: CSAFLLNEQFF; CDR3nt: TGCAGTGCCTTTTTACTCAATGAGCAGTTCTTC
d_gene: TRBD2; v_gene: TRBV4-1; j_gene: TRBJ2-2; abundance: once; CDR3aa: CASSRRVGVAGLSGELFF; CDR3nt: TGCGCCAGCAGCCGAAGAGTCGGGGTAGCGGGACTTTCCGGGGAGCTGTTTTTT
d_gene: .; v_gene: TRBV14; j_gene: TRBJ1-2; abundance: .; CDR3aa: CASSQTGRSSNYGYTF; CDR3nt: TGTGCCAGCAGCCAGACAGGACGGAGCTCTAACTATGGCTACACCTTC
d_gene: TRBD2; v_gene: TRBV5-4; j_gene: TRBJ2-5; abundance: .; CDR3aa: CASSQVGAGEETQYF; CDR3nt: TGTGCCAGCAGCCAAGTCGGTGCGGGAGAGGAGACCCAGTACTTC
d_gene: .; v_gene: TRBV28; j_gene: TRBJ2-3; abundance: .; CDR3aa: CASSLGSVTDTQYF; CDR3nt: TGTGCCAGCAGTTTGGGTTCTGTCACAGATACGCAGTATTTT
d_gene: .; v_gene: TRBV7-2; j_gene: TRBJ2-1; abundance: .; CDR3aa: CASSLNRDPPRDEQFF; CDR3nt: TGTGCCAGCAGCTTAAACCGGGACCCCCCCCGGGATGAGCAGTTCTTC
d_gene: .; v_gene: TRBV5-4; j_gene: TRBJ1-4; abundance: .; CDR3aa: CASSLYEGGEKLFF; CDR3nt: TGTGCCAGCAGCTTGTATGAGGGTGGCGAAAAACTGTTTTTT
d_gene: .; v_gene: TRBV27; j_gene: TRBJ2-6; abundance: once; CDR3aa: CASSSIGSGANVLTF; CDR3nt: TGTGCCAGCAGTTCGATCGGCTCTGGGGCCAACGTCCTGACTTTC
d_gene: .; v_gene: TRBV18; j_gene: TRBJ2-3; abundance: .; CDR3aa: CASSPHSTDTQYF; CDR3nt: TGTGCCAGCTCACCACACAGCACAGATACGCAGTATTTT
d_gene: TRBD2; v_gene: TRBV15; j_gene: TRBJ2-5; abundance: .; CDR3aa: CATSRDYGWTSGRGETQYF; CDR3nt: TGTGCCACCAGCAGAGATTATGGCTGGACTAGCGGGAGGGGAGAGACCCAGTACTTC
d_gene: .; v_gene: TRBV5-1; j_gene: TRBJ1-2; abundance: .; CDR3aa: CASSLVVNYGYTF; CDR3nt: TGCGCCAGCAGCTTGGTAGTTAACTATGGCTACACCTTC
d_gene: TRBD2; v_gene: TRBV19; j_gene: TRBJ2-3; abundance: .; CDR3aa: CASGTSGTDTQYF; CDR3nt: TGTGCCAGCGGGACTAGCGGTACAGATACGCAGTATTTT
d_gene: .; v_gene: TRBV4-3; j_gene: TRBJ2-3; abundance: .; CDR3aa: CASSQDLNTQYF; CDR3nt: TGCGCCAGCAGCCAAGATTTGAATACGCAGTATTTT
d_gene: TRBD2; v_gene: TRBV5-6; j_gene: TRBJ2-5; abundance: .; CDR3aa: CASSILGLAGETQYF; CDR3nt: TGTGCCAGCAGCATCCTAGGACTAGCGGGAGAGACCCAGTACTTC
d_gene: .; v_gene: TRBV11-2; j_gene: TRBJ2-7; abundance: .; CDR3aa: CASSLGQVFPLTYEQYF; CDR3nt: TGTGCCAGCAGCTTAGGGCAGGTGTTCCCTTTAACCTACGAGCAGTACTTC
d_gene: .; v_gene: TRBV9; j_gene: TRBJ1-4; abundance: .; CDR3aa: CASSLEGATNEKLFF; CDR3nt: TGTGCCAGCAGCCTGGAAGGTGCAACTAATGAAAAACTGTTTTTT
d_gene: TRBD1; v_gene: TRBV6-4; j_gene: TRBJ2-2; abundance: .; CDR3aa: CASSRDSEPGELFF; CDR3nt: TGTGCCAGCAGTCGGGACAGCGAGCCCGGGGAGCTGTTTTTT
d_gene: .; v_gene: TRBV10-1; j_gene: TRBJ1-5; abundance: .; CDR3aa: CASSEWRVRPQHF; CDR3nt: TGCGCCAGCAGTGAGTGGCGGGTTAGACCCCAGCATTTT
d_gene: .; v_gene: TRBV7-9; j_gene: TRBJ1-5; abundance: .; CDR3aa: CASSLTLTQPQHF; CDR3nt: TGTGCCAGCAGCTTGACGTTGACTCAGCCCCAGCATTTT
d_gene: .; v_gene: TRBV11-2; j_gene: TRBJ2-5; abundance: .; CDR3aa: CASSRSGQTTQYF; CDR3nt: TGTGCCAGCAGTCGCTCCGGACAGACGACCCAGTACTTC
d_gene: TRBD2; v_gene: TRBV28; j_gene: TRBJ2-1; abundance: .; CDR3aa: CASSLGVGREASLVYNEQFF; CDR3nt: TGTGCCAGCAGTTTAGGGGTTGGGCGGGAGGCTTCCTTAGTTTACAATGAGCAGTTCTTC
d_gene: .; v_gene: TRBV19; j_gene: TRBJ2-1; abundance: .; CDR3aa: CASSYLIDRNNEQFF; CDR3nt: TGTGCCAGTAGCTATTTAATCGACAGAAACAATGAGCAGTTCTTC
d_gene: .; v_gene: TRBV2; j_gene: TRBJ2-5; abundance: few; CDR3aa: CASSISLQETQYF; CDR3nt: TGTGCCAGCAGTATCTCCCTCCAAGAGACCCAGTACTTC
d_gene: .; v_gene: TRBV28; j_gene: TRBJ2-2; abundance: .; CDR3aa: CASSPRTVRTGELFF; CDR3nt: TGTGCCAGCAGTCCTAGGACGGTCCGCACCGGGGAGCTGTTTTTT
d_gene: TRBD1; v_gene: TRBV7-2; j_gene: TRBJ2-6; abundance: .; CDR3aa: CASSSPGTGGPGANVLTF; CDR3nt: TGTGCCAGCAGCTCCCCCGGGACAGGGGGCCCTGGGGCCAACGTCCTGACTTTC
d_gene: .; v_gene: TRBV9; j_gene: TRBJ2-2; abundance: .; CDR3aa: CASSVAPGAGFVGELFF; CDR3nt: TGTGCCAGCAGCGTAGCTCCGGGGGCAGGGTTTGTCGGGGAGCTGTTTTTT
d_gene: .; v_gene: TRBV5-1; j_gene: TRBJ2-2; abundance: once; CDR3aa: CASSVSGRRNTGELFF; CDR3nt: TGCGCCAGCAGCGTATCGGGACGGAGGAACACCGGGGAGCTGTTTTTT
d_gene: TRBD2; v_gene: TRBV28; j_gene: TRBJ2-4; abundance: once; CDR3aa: CASSPGTSGRSAVLAKNIQYF; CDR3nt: TGTGCCAGCAGTCCCGGGACTAGCGGGAGAAGTGCGGTCCTAGCCAAAAACATTCAGTACTTC
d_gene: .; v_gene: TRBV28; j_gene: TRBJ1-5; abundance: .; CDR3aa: CVTRPDSNQPQHF; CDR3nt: TGTGTCACACGGCCTGATAGCAATCAGCCCCAGCATTTT